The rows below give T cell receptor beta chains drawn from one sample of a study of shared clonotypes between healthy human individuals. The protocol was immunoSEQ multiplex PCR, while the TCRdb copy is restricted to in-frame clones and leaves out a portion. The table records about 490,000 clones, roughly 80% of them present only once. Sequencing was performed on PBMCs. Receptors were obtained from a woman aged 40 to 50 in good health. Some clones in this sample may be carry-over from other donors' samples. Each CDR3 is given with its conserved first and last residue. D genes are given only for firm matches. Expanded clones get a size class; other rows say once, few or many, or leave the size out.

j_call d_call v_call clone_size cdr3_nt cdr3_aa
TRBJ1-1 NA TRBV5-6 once TGTGCCAGCAGCGTTGGCTCTCGGGCTGAAGCTTTCTTT CASSVGSRAEAFF
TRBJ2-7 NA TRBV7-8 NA TGTGCCAGCAGCTTAGACCGGGGGACACTCTACGAGCAGTACTTC CASSLDRGTLYEQYF
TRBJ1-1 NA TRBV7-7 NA TGTGCTAGCAGCCAACAGGAGAACACTGAAGCTTTCTTT CASSQQENTEAFF
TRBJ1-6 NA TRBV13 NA TGTGCCAGCAGCTTAAAACCGACACCTAATTCACCCCTCCACTTT CASSLKPTPNSPLHF
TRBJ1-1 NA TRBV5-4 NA TGTGCCAGCAGCTTAAGGGGGGGGTTAGGTGACACTGAAGCTTTCTTT CASSLRGGLGDTEAFF
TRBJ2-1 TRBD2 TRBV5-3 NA TGTGCCAGAAGCTTATGCGGGAGGGCCCAACTCACCACAACCTACAATGAGCAGTTCTTC CARSLCGRAQLTTTYNEQFF
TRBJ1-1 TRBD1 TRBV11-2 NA TGTGCCAGCAGCATAGGACAGGGTTGGGATGCTTTCTTT CASSIGQGWDAFF
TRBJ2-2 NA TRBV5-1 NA TGCGCCAGCCTCGGGTCTAACACCGGGGAGCTGTTTTTT CASLGSNTGELFF
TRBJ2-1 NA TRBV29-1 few TGCAGCGGAGCTAGCGAGTACAATGAGCAGTTCTTC CSGASEYNEQFF
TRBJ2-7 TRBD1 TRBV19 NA TGTGCCAGTAGTATGCAAGGGGGCGCAACTAACGAGCAGTACTTC CASSMQGGATNEQYF
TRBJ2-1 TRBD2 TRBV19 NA TGTGCCAGTAGTCCTAGCGGGAGGGGAAATGAGCAGTTCTTC CASSPSGRGNEQFF
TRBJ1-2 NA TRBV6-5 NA TGTGCCAGCAGTCCTCGCAGGGGTGGCTATGGCTACACCTTC CASSPRRGGYGYTF
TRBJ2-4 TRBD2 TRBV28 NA TGTGCCAGCAGTGTAAGCGGGGGACTAGCCAAAAACATTCAGTACTTC CASSVSGGLAKNIQYF
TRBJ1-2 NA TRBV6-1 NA TGTGCCAGCAGTATAATACGAGGTGGCTACACCTTC CASSIIRGGYTF
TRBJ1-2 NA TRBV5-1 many TGCGCCAGCAGCTCCTCCTTGGGGGGGCGGGAAGGCTACACCTTC CASSSSLGGREGYTF
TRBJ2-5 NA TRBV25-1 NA TGTGCCAGCAGTGAATGGGGGGAGACCCAGTACTTC CASSEWGETQYF
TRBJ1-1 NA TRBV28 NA TGTGCCAGCAGTCCCCTACTCCAGACAGCGAACACTGAAGCTTTCTTT CASSPLLQTANTEAFF
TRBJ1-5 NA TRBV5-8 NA TGTGCCAGCAGCCGCCAGGAGAGGGGAAGCAATCAGCCCCAGCATTTT CASSRQERGSNQPQHF
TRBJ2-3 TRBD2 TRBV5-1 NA TGCGCCAGCAGGAGCGGGAAAAGCACAGATACGCAGTATTTT CASRSGKSTDTQYF
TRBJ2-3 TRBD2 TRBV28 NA TGTGCCAGCAGTTTACCTAGCGGGGGAGGAGATACGCAGTATTTT CASSLPSGGGDTQYF
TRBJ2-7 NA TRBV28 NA TGTGCCAGCAGTTTATTATCCAGTCTGCTACGCGAGCAGTACTTC CASSLLSSLLREQYF
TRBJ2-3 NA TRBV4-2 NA TGTGCCAGCAGCCAAAGGCTCATGGATACGCAGTATTTT CASSQRLMDTQYF
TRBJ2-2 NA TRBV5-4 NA TGTGCCAGCAGCCACCCCGCCGGGGAGCTGTTTTTT CASSHPAGELFF
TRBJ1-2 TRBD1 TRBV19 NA TGTGCCAGTAGTACCTACACAGGGGTCGACTATGGCTACACCTTC CASSTYTGVDYGYTF
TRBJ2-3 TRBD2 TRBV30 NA TGTGCCTGGACAGCGGGAGGGGGCGATACGCAGTATTTT CAWTAGGGDTQYF
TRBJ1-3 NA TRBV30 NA TGTGCCTGGAGTGTACTCAGGGTGCCCTTCGGAAACACCATATATTTT CAWSVLRVPFGNTIYF
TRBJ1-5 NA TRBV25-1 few TGTGCCAGCAGTGAAGTGGCAACAAATCAGCCCCAGCATTTT CASSEVATNQPQHF
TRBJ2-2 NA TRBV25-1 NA TGTGCCGGCAGTGAAGGTCGTAGGGGATGGAACACCGGGGAGCTGTTTTTT CAGSEGRRGWNTGELFF
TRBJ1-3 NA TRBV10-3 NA TGTGCCTTTTCCTTGACGGGCTCTGGAAACACCATATATTTT CAFSLTGSGNTIYF
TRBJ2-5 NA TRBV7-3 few TGTGCCAGCAGCACACATGTACCTGACAGGATGGAGTACCAAGAGACCCAGTACTTC CASSTHVPDRMEYQETQYF
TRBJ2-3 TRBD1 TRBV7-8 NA TGTGCCAGCAGCCGGGGACGGACAGGGCTGTCCACAGATACGCAGTATTTT CASSRGRTGLSTDTQYF
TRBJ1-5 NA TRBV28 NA TGTGCCAGCGAGGGCGCCAATCAGCCCCAGCATTTT CASEGANQPQHF
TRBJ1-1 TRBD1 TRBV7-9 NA TGTGCCAGCAGCCTTACAGGGGGAGGGACTGAAGCTTTCTTT CASSLTGGGTEAFF